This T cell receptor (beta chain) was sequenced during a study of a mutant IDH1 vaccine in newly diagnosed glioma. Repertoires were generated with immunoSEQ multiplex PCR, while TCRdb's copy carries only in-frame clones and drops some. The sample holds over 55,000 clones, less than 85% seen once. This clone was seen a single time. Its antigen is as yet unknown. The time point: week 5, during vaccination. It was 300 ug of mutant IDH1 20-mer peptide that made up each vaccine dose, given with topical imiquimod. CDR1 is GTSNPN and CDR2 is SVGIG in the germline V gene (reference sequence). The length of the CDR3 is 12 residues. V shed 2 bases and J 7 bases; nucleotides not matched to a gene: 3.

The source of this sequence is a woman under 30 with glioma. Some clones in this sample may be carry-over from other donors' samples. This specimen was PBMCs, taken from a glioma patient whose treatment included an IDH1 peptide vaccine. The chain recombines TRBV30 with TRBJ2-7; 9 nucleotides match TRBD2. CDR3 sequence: CAWSRSGGEQYF. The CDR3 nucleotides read TGTGCCTGGAGTCGTAGCGGGGGAGAGCAGTACTTC.